The 28 T cell receptor beta chains listed next were all sequenced from one sample in a study of blood T cell repertoires in COVID-19. Here immunoSEQ multiplex PCR was the method, and the copy in TCRdb shows in-frame clones only, minus some. This table holds 45,000 to 65,000 clones, about 85% found once. The source material was peripheral blood. The source of these receptors is a woman of 80 years or more with acute or convalescent COVID-19.

This clone was observed a handful of times. CDR3 amino acids: CASSYAGGYYGYTF. Written as DNA, the CDR3 is TGTGCCAGCAGCTACGCAGGGGGATACTATGGCTACACCTTC. The rearrangement joins TRBV7-9 to TRBJ1-2, with TRBD1 matching 7 bases. V gave up 4 bases and J gave up 3 bases; unmatched junction bases: 5. The CDR3 is 14 amino acids. The germline CDR1 and CDR2 sequences are SEHNR and FQNEAQ (reference sequence).

The V call is TRBV10-3, the J call TRBJ1-2; tentatively, D is TRBD1 (6 bases). The CDR3 consists of 15 residues. Germline V CDR1 and CDR2: ENHRY, SYGVKD. V was pared by 2 bases and J by 4 bases, with 14 bases between. Here the CDR3 reads CAISEERQVVYGYTF. The CDR3, as DNA: TGTGCCATCAGTGAGGAGCGACAGGTAGTCTATGGCTACACCTTC.

The V call is TRBV14, the J call TRBJ1-3, with 7 positions matching TRBD1. Looked up from germline, CDR1 is SGHDN and CDR2 is FVKESK. The CDR3 totals 15 residues. Trimming at V came to 1 base and at J to 4 bases, leaving 4 bases not matched to a gene. The CDR3 sequence is CASSQAGTAGNTIYF. The DNA for the CDR3 is TGTGCCAGCAGCCAAGCCGGGACAGCAGGAAACACCATATATTTT.

V is TRBV12-5 and J is TRBJ1-2, with a tentative D call TRBD1 (5 bases). The CDR3 runs 13 residues. Germline CDR1 is LGHNT and CDR2 is FRNRAP. V lost 2 bases to trimming and J lost 7 bases, with 11 bases between them. The CDR3 DNA follows: TGTGCTAGTGGTTTGAAACAAAGGGGTGGCTACACCTTC. Residues: CASGLKQRGGYTF.

V is TRBV19 and J is TRBJ2-7; TRBD2 agrees at 11 bases. Trimming at V came to 4 bases and at J to 5 bases, leaving 1 base not matched to a gene. The germline V gene has CDR1 LNHDA and CDR2 SQIVND (reference sequence). CDR3 length equals 13 residues. CDR3 DNA sequence: TGTGCCAGTAGTAGACTAGCGGGGCACGAGCAGTACTTC. This sequence encodes CASSRLAGHEQYF.

The chain couples TRBV19 to TRBJ2-5, with 12 bases aligning to TRBD1. Germline loops: CDR1 LNHDA, CDR2 SQIVND (reference sequence). The CDR3 contains 16 residues. The V and J ends lost 3 bases and 7 bases, in that order; junction bases with no gene match: 9. The CDR3 loop reads CASSILGTGGVGTQYF. The CDR3 region has the DNA TGTGCCAGTAGTATTCTGGGGACAGGGGGCGTCGGGACCCAGTACTTC.

The V and J genes are TRBV2 and TRBJ1-2, with 10 bases identical to TRBD1. J was trimmed by 4 bases and V by 6 bases; bases with no gene match: 11. The CDR3 length is 16 residues. Germline V lookup: CDR1 SNHLY, CDR2 FYNNEI. The CDR3 loop reads CASSQDRGRVLYGYTF. The CDR3 DNA reads TGTGCCAGCAGCCAAGACAGGGGGCGAGTTCTCTATGGCTACACCTTC.

The gene calls are TRBV2 and TRBJ1-4; D is perhaps TRBD1 (6 bases). Trimming pared 6 bases from V and 0 bases from J, leaving 26 bases between. The V gene's germline CDR1 is SNHLY and CDR2 FYNNEI. The CDR3 is 20 residues long. This CDR3 reads CASSQNRAGSPTATNEKLFF. DNA for the CDR3: TGTGCCAGCAGCCAGAACAGGGCAGGATCGCCAACCGCAACTAATGAAAAACTGTTTTTT.

The V and J genes are TRBV19 and TRBJ1-5; the match to TRBD1 covers 7 bases. This CDR3 is built from 12 residues. Per germline, CDR1 LNHDA and CDR2 SQIVND (reference sequence). V lost 7 bases, J lost 5 bases, and 2 bases stayed unmatched. The CDR3 spells CASTDRDQPQHF. The CDR3 nucleotides are TGTGCCAGTACAGACAGGGATCAGCCCCAGCATTTT. Full variable domain (remainder filled in from reference TRBV19 and TRBJ1-5): DGGITQSPKYLFRKEGQNVTLSCEQNLNHDAMYWYRQDPGQGLRLIYYSQIVNDFQKGDIAEGYSVSREKKESFPLTVTSAQKNPTAFYLCASTDRDQPQHFGDGTRLSIL.

The chain is built from TRBV3-1 (or the pseudogene TRBV3-2) and TRBJ1-3; D unresolved. V was trimmed by 3 bases and J by 8 bases, leaving 5 bases between them. The CDR3 spans 11 residues. Per the germline V gene, CDR1 is LGHDT and CDR2 is YNNKEL (reference sequence). CDR3 in DNA: TGTGCCAGCAGCCAGCGGGACACCATATATTTT. This codes for CASSQRDTIYF.

Only a few counts were recorded for this clone. The chain recombines TRBV3-1 (or the pseudogene TRBV3-2) with TRBJ1-1; maybe TRBD1 (6 bases). CDR3 length: 14 residues. Germline-derived CDR1 and CDR2 are LGHDT and YNNKEL (reference sequence). V was shortened by 2 bases and J by 7 bases, with 14 bases between the two germline ends. CDR3 coding DNA: TGTGCCAGCAGCCAAAATCTAGGGGGAGTTGAAGCTTTCTTT. It translates to CASSQNLGGVEAFF.

This chain links TRBV9 with TRBJ2-5; 7 nucleotides match TRBD2. This CDR3 contains 17 residues. Trimming removed 0 bases from V and 2 bases from J; junction bases left unmatched: 10. Germline CDR1 and CDR2: SGDLS and YYNGEE. CDR3 in amino acids: CASSVADRDYNQETQYF. CDR3 sequence (DNA): TGTGCCAGCAGCGTAGCAGATAGGGACTACAATCAAGAGACCCAGTACTTC.

At least ten counts were recorded for this clone. This chain links TRBV3-1 (or the pseudogene TRBV3-2) with TRBJ2-7, with 11 nucleotides matching TRBD2. Trimming at V came to 4 bases and at J to 2 bases, leaving 7 bases not matched to a gene. CDR3 length: 16 amino acids. Germline CDR1 reads LGHDT; CDR2 reads YNNKEL (reference sequence). The CDR3 reads CASSPVAGGRPYEQYF. CDR3 sequence (DNA): TGTGCCAGCAGCCCAGTAGCGGGGGGGCGTCCCTACGAGCAGTACTTC.

J is TRBJ1-4 and V is TRBV15; no clear D. V lost 2 bases to trimming and J lost 0 bases, with 4 bases between them. The CDR3 is 14 residues long. Germline CDR1 LNHNV, CDR2 YYDKDF (reference sequence). CDR3 in amino acids: CATSRQSTNEKLFF. The CDR3 bases are TGTGCCACCAGCAGACAGTCAACTAATGAAAAACTGTTTTTT. Together with reference TRBV15 and TRBJ1-4, the CDR3 gives the full variable domain: DAMVIQNPRYQVTQFGKPVTLSCSQTLNHNVMYWYQQKSSQAPKLLFHYYDKDFNNEADTPDNFQSRRPNTSFCFLDIRSPGLGDTAMYLCATSRQSTNEKLFFGSGTQLSVL.

The genes are TRBV6-5 and TRBJ2-1, with 8 bases identical to TRBD2. V dropped 8 bases and J dropped 6; count of bases not matched to a gene: 9. The CDR3 runs to 14 residues. Per the germline V gene, CDR1 is MNHEY and CDR2 is SVGAGI. CDR3 sequence reads: CASRRGGTPNEQFF. Written as DNA, the CDR3 is TGTGCCAGCCGGCGCGGGGGGACCCCCAATGAGCAGTTCTTC.

This chain connects TRBV10-2 to TRBJ1-1; 10 nucleotides line up with TRBD1. Germline CDR1 is WSHSY and CDR2 is SAAADI. V lost 10 bases and J lost 5; bases outside the gene matches: 7. This CDR3 has 13 amino acids. CDR3 residues: CATRQGAGTEAFF. In nucleotides, the CDR3 is TGCGCCACCCGACAGGGGGCTGGGACTGAAGCTTTCTTT.

This rearrangement joins TRBV12-5 to TRBJ1-3, with D maybe TRBD1 (5 bases). The CDR3 extends over 15 amino acids. Trimming shortened V by 5 bases and J by 6 bases, and 17 bases separated the two germline ends. Germline V lookup: CDR1 LGHNT, CDR2 FRNRAP. In DNA form, the CDR3 reads TGTGCTAGTGGTCCTCCGAGGTCGGGGGTAAACACCATATATTTT. It yields the protein CASGPPRSGVNTIYF.

The V gene is TRBV5-6, the J gene TRBJ1-1, with 9 bases lining up with TRBD1. Losses at the gene ends were 4 bases for V and 8 bases for J; bases not matched to a gene: 3. CDR1 SGHDT and CDR2 YYEEEE come from the germline V gene. The CDR3 contains 12 residues. The CDR3 nucleotides are TGTGCCAGCAGCGCCGGGACAGGGGAAGCTTTCTTT. Translated, it gives CASSAGTGEAFF.

V gene TRBV28 combines with J gene TRBJ1-2; TRBD1 is a possible D gene (5 bases). This CDR3 is 17 amino acids long. The germline V and J ends were trimmed by 4 bases and 8 bases, with 26 bases remaining between them. From germline, CDR1 is MDHEN and CDR2 SYDVKM. The CDR3, as DNA: TGTGCCAGCAGTTCTACCTGGGGGGGTGAAAACCTTGGCGGCTACACCTTC. Translation: CASSSTWGGENLGGYTF.

CDR3 in DNA: TGTGCCAGCAGCGCCATCAGGGGGGAGATCACTGAAGCTTTCTTT. Translation: CASSAIRGEITEAFF. The chain links TRBV11-2 to TRBJ1-1; the match to TRBD1 covers 7 bases. CDR1 SGHAT and CDR2 FQNNGV come from the germline V gene. The CDR3 loop spans 15 amino acids. J gave up 4 bases and V 5 bases, and 10 bases lay outside the gene matches.

The rearrangement uses TRBV5-1 and TRBJ1-6; no reliable D call. Trimming left V 5 bases short and J 6 bases short, with 12 bases between. This CDR3 is 14 amino acids long. Germline V lookup: CDR1 SGHRS, CDR2 YFSETQ. The DNA for the CDR3 is TGCGCCAGCAGTCCGACTGAACTTAATTCACCCCTCCACTTT. Protein product: CASSPTELNSPLHF.

V and J are TRBV7-8 and TRBJ1-1; D is possibly TRBD1 (5 bases). The V gene lost 3 bases and the J gene lost 4 bases, with 18 bases spanning the gap. This CDR3 region has 16 residues. Per the germline V gene, CDR1 is SGHVS and CDR2 is FQNEAQ. The CDR3 loop is CASSLQGWNEFTEAFF. As DNA, the CDR3 is TGTGCCAGCAGCTTGCAGGGATGGAACGAATTCACTGAAGCTTTCTTT.

DNA for the CDR3: TGTGCCAGCAGTCGGGGACTAGCGGGCACAGATACGCAGTATTTT. Its translation: CASSRGLAGTDTQYF. The chain joins TRBV6-5 to TRBJ2-3, with 11 bases lining up with TRBD2. V lost 5 bases, J lost 1 base, and 2 bases stayed unmatched. Germline values: CDR1 MNHEY, CDR2 SVGAGI. This CDR3 region has 15 residues.

The rearrangement joins TRBV12-3 or TRBV12-4 to TRBJ2-7; D is ambiguous. The CDR3 is 12 residues long. Trimming stripped 3 bases from V and 4 bases from J, with 7 bases between. Here the CDR3 reads CASSFKRYEQYF. CDR3 nucleotides: TGTGCCAGCAGTTTTAAGAGGTACGAGCAGTACTTC.

The chain has TRBV6-6 and TRBJ1-3; tentative D call: TRBD1 (5 bases). CDR3 length equals 14 residues. Trimming took off 7 bases at V and 0 bases at J, with 10 bases between the two ends. CDR1 MNHNY and CDR2 SVGAGI come from the germline V gene (reference sequence). CDR3 loop: CASMITGSGNTIYF. CDR3 DNA: TGTGCCAGCATGATTACAGGCTCTGGAAACACCATATATTTT.

The chain is built from TRBV11-3 and TRBJ1-3; 9 nucleotides agree with TRBD1. Germline values: CDR1 SGHNT, CDR2 YENEEA. The CDR3 loop spans 15 amino acids. V dropped 5 bases and J dropped 7; count of bases not matched to a gene: 9. This CDR3 reads CASSGTGTLTNTIYF. The CDR3 nucleotides are TGTGCCAGCAGCGGGACAGGGACATTGACGAACACCATATATTTT.

This rearrangement joins TRBV5-1 to TRBJ2-1; tentative D call: TRBD1 (6 bases). CDR1 and CDR2 (germline): SGHRS, YFSETQ. The V gene lost 0 bases and the J gene lost 9 bases, with 16 bases spanning the gap. The CDR3 has 15 residues. The CDR3 DNA is TGCGCCAGCAGCTTGGTCGCGACAGGCGGCGGTGAGCAGTTCTTC. This gives the protein CASSLVATGGGEQFF.

The gene calls are TRBV15 and TRBJ1-3; D is perhaps TRBD1 (6 bases). CDR1 is LNHNV and CDR2 is YYDKDF in the germline V gene (reference sequence). V shed 3 bases and J shed 2 bases, with 11 bases lying between them. The CDR3 is 15 residues long. CDR3 amino acids: CATSSDTGTGNTIYF. The CDR3 DNA reads as TGTGCCACCAGCAGCGACACAGGGACTGGAAACACCATATATTTT.